Listed below are T cell receptor beta chains from one sample, sequenced in a study of shared clonotypes between healthy human individuals. TCRdb's table, derived via immunoSEQ multiplex PCR, lists solely in-frame clones and lacks some. The sample carries 2 million to 2.5 million clones, 85% to 95% recorded once. Sequencing was done on a sample of naive CD4+ T cells from PBMCs. The origin of the receptors is a young man in good health. Some clones in this sample may be carry-over from other donors' samples. CDR3s include the opening cysteine and the closing phenylalanine or tryptophan. The order of the fields is clone size, CDR3 length, J gene, D gene, V gene, CDR3 DNA, CDR3 protein. The D gene is left open where the match is weak. Rows may omit the clone size; those that give it use once, few, many or a size class.

NA 11 TRBJ2-7 NA TRBV20-1 TGCAGTGCTGGAGAGAACTACGAGCAGTACTTC CSAGENYEQYF
NA 14 TRBJ2-5 TRBD2 TRBV5-4 TGTGCCAGCAGCCTAGCGGGAGGAAGGGAGACCCAGTACTTC CASSLAGGRETQYF
NA 16 TRBJ2-7 TRBD1 TRBV19 TGTGCCAGTAGTATAGGGGACAGGGTCGGTCCCTACGAGCAGTACTTC CASSIGDRVGPYEQYF
NA 15 TRBJ2-3 NA TRBV5-1 TGCGCCAGCAGTCAAGGAGGGGGGAGCACAGATACGCAGTATTTT CASSQGGGSTDTQYF
NA 14 TRBJ2-3 TRBD2 TRBV6-5 TGTGCCAGCAGACTAGCGGGGACCACAGATACGCAGTATTTT CASRLAGTTDTQYF
once 16 TRBJ1-1 NA TRBV5-6 TGTGCCAGCAGCTTTGGTGATCGGGGAGCGAACACTGAAGCTTTCTTT CASSFGDRGANTEAFF
NA 14 TRBJ1-1 NA TRBV7-2 TGTGCCAGCAGCTCAATGGGCACCAACACTGAAGCTTTCTTT CASSSMGTNTEAFF
NA 16 TRBJ2-7 TRBD2 TRBV28 TGTGCCAGCTCCGGTGGGGTGCTAGCGGGGAAATACGAGCAGTACTTC CASSGGVLAGKYEQYF
NA 15 TRBJ2-7 TRBD1 TRBV27 TGTGCCAGCAGTCCAGGGACAGTATTTTCCTACGAGCAGTACTTC CASSPGTVFSYEQYF
NA 17 TRBJ2-5 TRBD2 TRBV9 TGTGCCAGCAGCGTAGCCGTGACGGCTAGCGGACAAGAGACCCAGTACTTC CASSVAVTASGQETQYF
NA 16 TRBJ2-1 NA TRBV6-6 TGTGCCAGCAGTTACTCTTCGAGCGAACCCTACAATGAGCAGTTCTTC CASSYSSSEPYNEQFF
NA 16 TRBJ1-5 TRBD1 TRBV6-4 TGTGCCAGCAGTTGTCACCAGGGACAGGGGTGTCAGCCCCAGCATTTT CASSCHQGQGCQPQHF
once 14 TRBJ2-3 NA TRBV12-5 TGTGCTAGTGGTCCGGACTCTAGCACAGATACGCAGTATTTT CASGPDSSTDTQYF
NA 15 TRBJ2-5 TRBD1 TRBV6-5 TGTGCCAGCAGCCGAGACAGGGGGCGAGGCGAGACCCAGTACTTC CASSRDRGRGETQYF
NA 15 TRBJ2-7 TRBD1 TRBV18 TGTGCCAGCTCATCGGGACAGGGGAATACCTACGAGCAGTACTTC CASSSGQGNTYEQYF
NA 14 TRBJ2-5 NA TRBV29-1 TGCAGCACCTCCGGATCTGGGACAACAGAGACCCAGTACTTC CSTSGSGTTETQYF
NA 16 TRBJ1-2 NA TRBV7-3 TGTGCCAGCAGCTTAATCGGCGGGGGCGGAGGAGGAGGCTACACCTTC CASSLIGGGGGGGYTF
NA 15 TRBJ1-2 NA TRBV5-8 TGTGCCAGCAGCTTGCGGCGGCCCCCAAGCTATGGCTACACCTTC CASSLRRPPSYGYTF
NA 15 TRBJ1-4 TRBD1 TRBV6-6 TGTGCCAGCAGAGACAGGGAGATGACTAATGAAAAACTGTTTTTT CASRDREMTNEKLFF
NA 15 TRBJ2-1 TRBD2 TRBV25-1 TGTGCCAGCAGTGAGTCTGGGACTACCAAAAATGAGCAGTTCTTC CASSESGTTKNEQFF
NA 14 TRBJ1-1 NA TRBV6-5 TGTGCCAGCAAATTGGGACCTCAGAACACTGAAGCTTTCTTT CASKLGPQNTEAFF
NA 15 TRBJ1-1 NA TRBV5-1 TGCGCCAGCACCTCCCGCGGGGGGTACAACACTGAAGCTTTCTTT CASTSRGGYNTEAFF
few 14 TRBJ1-5 NA TRBV5-6 TGTGCCAGCAGCTTGGGGCAGTTCCTAGGGCCCCAGCATTTT CASSLGQFLGPQHF
NA 18 TRBJ1-2 NA TRBV4-1 TGCGCCAGCAGCCAAGATGGGGCAGGGGCCTTACTCCGGGAAGGCTACACCTTC CASSQDGAGALLREGYTF
NA 13 TRBJ2-1 NA TRBV27 TGTGCCAGCAGTCACGAGGGGCCTATGGGGCAGTTCTTC CASSHEGPMGQFF
NA 17 TRBJ2-1 TRBD1 TRBV4-1 TGCGCCAGCAGCCAAGCTTCGACAGGGGGGTCCTACAATGAGCAGTTCTTC CASSQASTGGSYNEQFF
few 13 TRBJ1-5 NA TRBV2 TGTGCCAGCAGACAGGTTGGCAATCAGCCCCAGCATTTT CASRQVGNQPQHF
NA 18 TRBJ1-5 NA TRBV15 TGTGCCACCAGCAGATGGTTACCAGGGTCAGTTCCCAATCAGCCCCAGCATTTT CATSRWLPGSVPNQPQHF
NA 12 TRBJ2-2 NA TRBV7-2 TGTGCCAGCAGCCCGAGGGCCGGGGAGCTGTTTTTT CASSPRAGELFF
NA 14 TRBJ2-6 NA TRBV29-1 TGCAGCGTAGCTGAGGGGACTGGGGCCAACGTCCTGACTTTC CSVAEGTGANVLTF
NA 15 TRBJ2-7 TRBD2 TRBV6-6 TGTGCCAGCAGGCGTGGACTAGCGGGAGAATACGAGCAGTACTTC CASRRGLAGEYEQYF
NA 16 TRBJ1-5 NA TRBV27 TGTGCCAGCAGTTTAACCGTATCCCTGGGCAATCAGCCCCAGCATTTT CASSLTVSLGNQPQHF
NA 14 TRBJ1-2 NA TRBV11-2 TGTGCCAGCAGCTTGGAGAGGGAGAGCTATGGCTACACCTTC CASSLERESYGYTF
NA 12 TRBJ1-2 NA TRBV19 TGTGCCAGTAGTCACAGGCCCTATGGCTACACCTTC CASSHRPYGYTF
NA 13 TRBJ1-5 NA TRBV7-6 TGTGCCAGCAGCTTACAGGACCATCAGCCCCAGCATTTT CASSLQDHQPQHF
NA 14 TRBJ1-1 TRBD1 TRBV5-1 TGCGCCAGCAGCTCGAGCCTTGGGACAGCAAAAGCTTTCTTT CASSSSLGTAKAFF
NA 16 TRBJ2-5 NA TRBV5-6 TGTGCCAGCAGCCTGCCTGCAGGGGGGCCGTCAGAGACCCAGTACTTC CASSLPAGGPSETQYF
once 14 TRBJ2-2 NA TRBV19 TGTGCCACCCCGAGGGAGGTGGGGTCCGGGGAGCTGTTTTTT CATPREVGSGELFF
NA 15 TRBJ2-6 NA TRBV27 TGTGCCAGCACTCCTGCCCTTGCTGGGGCCAACGTCCTGACTTTC CASTPALAGANVLTF
NA 16 TRBJ2-1 TRBD2 TRBV28 TGTGCCAGCAGTTGGGGCACGGGGGGAATCCACAATGAGCAGTTCTTC CASSWGTGGIHNEQFF
NA 15 TRBJ2-1 TRBD1 TRBV11-2 TGTGCCAGCAACTTGATACAGGGGGCGGTTAATGAGCAGTTCTTC CASNLIQGAVNEQFF
NA 15 TRBJ2-1 NA TRBV5-1 TGCGCCAGCAGCTTGGCGAGTACATCCTACAATGAGCAGTTCTTC CASSLASTSYNEQFF